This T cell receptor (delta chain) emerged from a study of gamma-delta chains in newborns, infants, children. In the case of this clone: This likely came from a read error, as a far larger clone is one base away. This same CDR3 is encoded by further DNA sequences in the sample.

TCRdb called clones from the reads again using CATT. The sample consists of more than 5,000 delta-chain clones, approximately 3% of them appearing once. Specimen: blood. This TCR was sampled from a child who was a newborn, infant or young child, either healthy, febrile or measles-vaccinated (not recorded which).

The DNA of the CDR3 is TGTGCTCTTGGGGAAAGGGCGGGATTGACGGCACAACTCTTCTTT. Its translation is CALGERAGLTAQLFF. V usage is TRDV1 and J usage is TRDJ2; a possible D gene is TRDD3 (5 bases). Germline CDR1 TSWWSYY, CDR2 QGS. The CDR3 contains 15 residues.